This TCR beta chain was captured in a study of control samples from healthy donors and cancer patients (dated by TCRdb to the early 2020s). The library came from the immunoSEQ multiplex PCR assay. TCRdb provides this immuneACCESS table in a form limited to in-frame rearrangements. Some clones are lacking; in checked studies, under half of them reflect an unresolved V gene, and why the rest are absent is not known. The sample table contains 150,000 or so clones; only one count was recorded for about 91% of them. Roughly 5.3% of the sample rests with the top ten. In the germline V gene, CDR1 corresponds to LGHNT and CDR2 to FRNRAP. The germline ends are 17 bases apart after V is trimmed by 3 bases and J by 6 bases. From its cysteine to its phenylalanine, the CDR3 spans 16 amino acids. The entry retains the CDR3 DNA only, 48 bases that are in frame from base 1. About this clone: Its antigen has not been determined. No per-base quality is available; no much larger clone lies one base away.

The sample was blood. Recombination connected TRBV12-5 to TRBJ2-2; D gene: possibly TRBD2, on 5 matching bases. This receptor was taken from a woman in her twenties or thirties in good health. The CDR3 in this case is CASGFNSGYLPGELFF. The DNA sequence is given as TGTGCTAGTGGTTTTAATTCGGGATACCTCCCCGGGGAGCTGTTTTTT.